The clone carrying this TCR beta chain occurred a few times. The method was immunoSEQ multiplex PCR; TCRdb's version includes in-frame clones alone and lacks a portion of them. The sample records 94,000 or so clones, more than 80% being singletons. This sample was taken from a study of OX40 agonist ivuxolimab in advanced cancers. Sequencing was performed on CD4+ or CD8+ T cells sorted from blood, taken in a trial of the OX40 agonist ivuxolimab. This clonotype was obtained from an adult with an advanced solid tumor such as melanoma, head and neck, liver or kidney cancer.

This CDR3 is CASSAGGNDQPQHF. The CDR3 DNA reads TGTGCCAGCAGCGCGGGGGGGAACGATCAGCCCCAGCATTTT. V gene TRBV9 combines with J gene TRBJ1-5, with D perhaps matching TRBD1 (5 bases). This CDR3 has 14 residues. V was clipped by 3 bases and J by 5 bases, with 12 bases between them. Germline CDR1 SGDLS, CDR2 YYNGEE.